The following is a T cell receptor beta chain sequence with its context. This clonotype was counted ten times or more. Its antigen is currently not known. No per-base quality is available; no much larger clone lies one base away. Trimming takes 5 bases from V and 8 bases from J, and the germline ends sit 15 bases apart. Sequences SNHLY (CDR1) and FYNNEI (CDR2) are obtained from the germline V gene. Reading from cysteine to phenylalanine, the CDR3 counts 13 amino acids. Only the CDR3 DNA stays, 39 bases, in frame from base 1. TCR beta CDR3 regions were amplified from RNA transcripts. For the first round of RT-PCR on the TCR CDR3, the HTBI primer set was used together with the Qiagen OneStep RT-PCR kit. The libraries were constructed in a second round of multiplex PCR and then size-selected and purified. Sequencing of the libraries was done on an Illumina HiSeq2000 using paired-end 100 bp reads. Per the source publication's procedure: SOAPnuke was used to process the raw data, removing reads that contained adapters or uncalled bases, had a mean Phred below 15, or lacked an exact match to the constant primer or identifier. COPE v1.2.5 was used to merge high-quality paired reads, and clonotypes were defined as unique nucleotide sequences. MiTCR v1.1 was used to align the clonotypes against IMGT TRBV, TRBD and TRBJ reference segments. Only V-J combinations with frequency above 0.0001, covering about 99% of repertoires, were analysed. The TCS score was defined as F50 (clonal expansion) divided by E x V (chaos), with BLOSUM62-based TCRdist calculated between CDR3 peptides within each V-J. Welch's t-statistics and random forest reduced 450 to 600 V-J features to 13, which were used in a naive Bayes classifier (R e1071). TCRdb took the public reads, trimmed them with fastp at Q25, ran MiXCR for clone calling and kept in-frame beta chains. Rows are unified per CDR3 protein, each entry keeping the most common DNA and genes. Clone size and V and J calls follow TCRdb, not the original study. The sample table shows around 350,000 distinct CDR3 sequences, and less than 20% are seen once. Jointly, the top ten make up approximately 30% of the sample.

The data were taken from a study of T cells in Graves' hyperthyroidism and ophthalmopathy (dated by TCRdb to the late 2010s). Looking at the study overall: Peripheral blood was sampled at the time of initial diagnosis, prior to any treatment. Whether ophthalmopathy could be predicted prospectively was tested in an independent validation cohort made up of 18 hyperthyroidism patients plus 17 patients who later progressed to ophthalmopathy. Thyroid tissue and blood T-cell repertoires from six Graves' hyperthyroidism patients were also compared in the study. To identify distinguishing TCR V-J signatures, a discovery cohort of some 100 patients was used, comprising some 43 with Graves' ophthalmopathy and approximately 57 with stable Graves' hyperthyroidism. The 75 to 100 discovery patients were divided at random into training and test sets in a 7:3 ratio. According to the paper, TCR Vbeta CDR3 sequencing was carried out on 120 to 150 peripheral blood samples, which came from 40 to 45 ophthalmopathy, approximately 72 hyperthyroidism and approximately 17 progressor patients. After blood sampling, hyperthyroidism patients were treated with methimazole at a starting dose of 30 mg daily, and ophthalmopathy patients were treated with high-dose intravenous methylprednisolone. Points the paper makes about the study in general: No statistical method was used to fix the sample size in advance, and group allocation was not hidden from the investigators. Most expanded thyroid clonotypes (frequency above 0.001) were also detected in blood, suggesting blood repertoires may reflect thyroid immune responses. A model built on a 13 V-J signature distinguished ophthalmopathy from stable hyperthyroidism, reaching roughly 88% sensitivity and 81.08% specificity in cross-validation and 80%/75% in testing. In validation, the model predicted progression to ophthalmopathy a median of about 6.8 months before onset, with 70% to 71% sensitivity and 72.22% specificity.

The hyperthyroidism patients were between 18 and 65 years old and newly diagnosed, with a disease duration of less than 2 months. Exclusion was applied to patients with uncontrolled infections, other autoimmune diseases, pregnancy or lactation. Diagnoses relied on clinical symptoms, serum thyroxine and TRAb, thyroid ultrasound and orbital computed tomography. For progressor patients, blood was drawn at the first diagnosis of hyperthyroidism, before any ophthalmopathy symptoms had appeared. Ficoll-Paque density gradient centrifugation was used to isolate PBMCs from around 10 ml of fresh peripheral blood. Progressor patients were initially diagnosed with Graves' hyperthyroidism and developed ophthalmopathy during follow-up. Total RNA was extracted using Trizol reagent, and RNA quality was assessed on an Agilent 2100 Bioanalyzer.

The chain was built from TRBV2 and TRBJ1-1; confidence is insufficient to name the D gene. The sample consisted of blood. The TCR originated in a woman between 18 and 30 years old with Graves' hyperthyroidism that later progressed to Graves' ophthalmopathy. The base sequence is TGTGCCAGCAGTCCTCCAGGTACCCAAGAAGCTTTCTTT. It encodes CASSPPGTQEAFF.